The clone carrying this T cell receptor (beta chain) was seen a handful of times. The antigen is not known. These data come from a study of PD-1 blockade in classical Hodgkin lymphoma. Overall study results and limits: Exclusion applied to patients who initiated nivolumab less than 1 year following ASCT. Factors driving the repertoire differences, possibly disease activity or prior therapy, remain undefined. Diversity in CD4+ TCRs, unlike that measured in CD8+ TCRs, had risen significantly by C4D1.

The V and J ends lost 1 base and 7 bases respectively, with 5 bases between them. CDR3 length equals 11 residues. CDR1 and CDR2 from the germline V gene are DFQATT and SNEGSKA (reference sequence). Method: immunoSEQ multiplex PCR; TCRdb's copy keeps in-frame clones and lacks some. The table shows roughly 23,000 clones, with about three quarters occurring only once. Autologous stem cell transplantation was followed by relapse in every patient, and brentuximab vedotin exposure varied. The input for sequencing was peripheral blood mononuclear cells (PBMCs), taken at baseline. The chain links TRBV20-1 to TRBJ1-3; D gene unclear. This clonotype was obtained from a human donor with classical Hodgkin lymphoma. The CDR3 nucleotides read TGCAGTGCTAGAGCCTCCAACACCATATATTTT. Translation: CSARASNTIYF.